A selection of T cell receptor beta chains follows, all from one sample in a study of T-cell memory formation after mild COVID-19. Using its own MiXCR run on the 5' RACE reads, TCRdb lists one record per CDR3 protein. Of around 390,000 distinct CDR3 sequences in the sample, more than 15% were seen once. Sequenced material: PBMCs or a T cell subset sorted from them (not recorded which). These receptors came from a man aged 18 to 29 who had mild COVID-19 (a few samples of this study predate the infection). Cell type and time point are not known. CDR3s include the opening cysteine and the closing phenylalanine or tryptophan. The D gene is left open where the match is weak. Only part of the rows carry a size: once, few, many, or a class if the clone is expanded.

j_gene | abundance | v_gene | d_gene | CDR3nt | CDR3aa
TRBJ1-2 | few | TRBV4-3 | . | TGCGCCAGCAGCCTGCGCTCGGGGAGCTCGGGCTACACCTTC | CASSLRSGSSGYTF
TRBJ2-2 | few | TRBV7-9 | . | TGTGCCAGCAGCTTAGTTGACGGGGACACCGGGGAGCTGTTTTTT | CASSLVDGDTGELFF
TRBJ1-5 | . | TRBV27 | . | TGTGCCAGCAGTTCGCGCCTTTCGTACTCCGGCAATCAGCCCCAGCATTTT | CASSSRLSYSGNQPQHF
TRBJ2-6 | . | TRBV20-1 | . | TGCAGTGCGGAGGGACACGTCGGTATTAGGGCCGGGGACAACGTCCTGACTTTC | CSAEGHVGIRAGDNVLTF
TRBJ2-3 | few | TRBV7-3 | TRBD2 | TGTGCCAGCAGCTCTCTCGGGGGGGGAGGCCGAGATACGCAGTATTTT | CASSSLGGGGRDTQYF
TRBJ1-4 | . | TRBV14 | . | TGTGCCAGCAGCCAAGGGAGGGGCCTCCAATATTTT | CASSQGRGLQYF
TRBJ1-2 | . | TRBV4-3 | . | TGCGCCAGCAGCCAAGAGTCCTGGGGTGGCTACACCTTC | CASSQESWGGYTF
TRBJ1-2 | many | TRBV28 | . | TGTGCCAGCAGTTCGGGGGGCAGAACTTATGGCTACACCTTC | CASSSGGRTYGYTF
TRBJ2-1 | many | TRBV4-1 | TRBD2 | TGCGCCAGCAGCCGTCGACTAGCGGGGGTGAACGACAATGAGCAGTTCTTC | CASSRRLAGVNDNEQFF
TRBJ2-3 | . | TRBV5-1 | TRBD1 | TGCGCCAGCAGCCCTTGGGACAGGGGAGAGGCAGATACGCAGTATTTT | CASSPWDRGEADTQYF
TRBJ2-2 | . | TRBV7-2 | TRBD2 | TGTGCCAGCAGCACCCTAGCGGGGGGATTGAACACCGGGGAGCTGTTTTTT | CASSTLAGGLNTGELFF
TRBJ1-1 | . | TRBV6-1 | . | TGTGCCAGCACGATCGGAACTAGGAACACTGAAGCTTTCTTT | CASTIGTRNTEAFF
TRBJ2-7 | few | TRBV4-1 | . | TGCGCCAGCAGCCAAGAAAGGACGGCGGGGCGCTACGAGCAGTACTTC | CASSQERTAGRYEQYF
TRBJ2-5 | few | TRBV7-7 | . | TGTGCCAGCAGTCCAGTCATCGGGGAGACCCAGTACTTC | CASSPVIGETQYF
TRBJ2-5 | . | TRBV7-9 | . | TGTGCCAGCAGCTTATTAGTTGGGGCAGTGGGGACCCAGTACTTC | CASSLLVGAVGTQYF
TRBJ1-1 | . | TRBV4-3 | . | TGCGCCAGCAGCCTCCAAGGAGGGGGGGGCACTGAAGCTTTCTTT | CASSLQGGGGTEAFF
TRBJ1-2 | . | TRBV6-5 | . | TGTGCCAGCAGTGGCATGCTGGACGACCGCTATGGCTACACCTTC | CASSGMLDDRYGYTF
TRBJ1-3 | few | TRBV9 | . | TGTGCCAGCAGCGGAGGTCAGGGGCCTGGAAACACCATATATTTT | CASSGGQGPGNTIYF
TRBJ2-5 | few | TRBV3-1 | . | TGTGCCAGCTGCCAGAACTTACAAGAGACCCAGTACTTC | CASCQNLQETQYF